Listed here are 18 T cell receptor beta chains from one sample, sequenced in a study of T cell clones after liver transplantation. Sequencing used immunoSEQ multiplex PCR; TCRdb keeps in-frame clones, though not all of them. The sample includes about 68,000 clones, 80% to 95% of them seen just once. The sequenced sample was CD4+ T cells from blood, obtained around 27 months after liver transplant. These receptor sequences come from a human patient who received a liver transplant. These T cells may partly come from the graft donor.

This clone came up once. V usage is TRBV9 and J usage is TRBJ2-5; 7 nucleotides line up with TRBD1. Germline lookup yields CDR1 SGDLS and CDR2 YYNGEE. The CDR3 contains 14 residues. The junction had 6 bases not matched to a gene; V was cut back by 4 bases and J by 3 bases. The CDR3: CASSNYGTEETQYF. In DNA, the CDR3 is TGTGCCAGCAGCAACTACGGGACAGAAGAGACCCAGTACTTC.

The chain employs TRBV15 and TRBJ2-5, with a weak D call TRBD1 (5 bases). Trimming cost V 2 bases and J 2 bases, with 6 bases left between them. Per germline, CDR1 LNHNV and CDR2 YYDKDF (reference sequence). The CDR3 totals 13 residues. In DNA, the CDR3 is TGTGCCACCAGCAGAACAGGTCAAGAGACCCAGTACTTC. Protein: CATSRTGQETQYF.

The chain carries TRBV9 and TRBJ1-3; 10 bases map to TRBD1. The V gene's germline CDR1 is SGDLS and CDR2 YYNGEE. The trim removed 0 bases at V and 3 bases at J, leaving 6 bases unmatched. The CDR3 covers 17 residues. The DNA of the CDR3 is TGTGCCAGCAGCGTAGCTGGACAGGGGGTAGTTGGAAACACCATATATTTT. Protein: CASSVAGQGVVGNTIYF.

J is TRBJ1-2 and V is TRBV25-1; D remains unclear. Trimming pared 2 bases from V and 8 bases from J, leaving 15 bases between. This CDR3 contains 14 residues. Germline V gene data show CDR1 as MGHDK and CDR2 as SYGVNS. DNA of the CDR3: TGTGCCAGCAGTGAAAATAGGGCAGAAGGCGGCTACACCTTC. This sequence encodes CASSENRAEGGYTF.

V gene TRBV10-3 combines with J gene TRBJ2-1; 11 bases line up with TRBD2. The CDR3 is 16 amino acids. Per germline, CDR1 ENHRY and CDR2 SYGVKD. The V and J ends lost 4 bases and 3 bases, in that order; junction bases with no gene match: 5. The CDR3 region has the DNA TGTGCCATCAGTGCTACTAGCGGGAGTAGCTACAATGAGCAGTTCTTC. Translation gives CAISATSGSSYNEQFF.

The chain has TRBV11-3 and TRBJ2-5; TRBD1 matches at 9 bases. V dropped 4 bases and J dropped 5; count of bases not matched to a gene: 14. The CDR3 has 17 residues. In germline, CDR1 is SGHNT, CDR2 YENEEA. CDR3 nucleotides: TGTGCCAGCAGCTCCGCAACCCCCGACAGGGGGGGGGAGACCCAGTACTTC. It specifies CASSSATPDRGGETQYF.

This chain links TRBV7-9 with TRBJ2-6, with D unresolved. Trimming took 8 bases from V and 4 from J, leaving 12 bases between them. Germline V CDR1 and CDR2: SEHNR, FQNEAQ (reference sequence). This CDR3 comprises 14 residues. CDR3 nucleotide sequence: TGTGCCAGCCGGCGTGGGGAAGGGGCCAACGTCCTGACTTTC. Its protein is CASRRGEGANVLTF. Full variable domain (outside the CDR3, taken from reference TRBV7-9 and TRBJ2-6): DTGVSQNPRHKITKRGQNVTFRCDPISEHNRLYWYRQTLGQGPEFLTYFQNEAQLEKSRLLSDRFSAERPKGSFSTLEIQRTEQGDSAMYLCASRRGEGANVLTFGAGSRLTVL.

The gene calls are TRBV5-6 and TRBJ2-2; D is perhaps TRBD1 (5 bases). The V end was cut by 0 bases, the J end by 6 bases, with 9 bases between. The germline V gene has CDR1 SGHDT and CDR2 YYEEEE. The CDR3 is 14 amino acids. CDR3 sequence (DNA): TGTGCCAGCAGCTTGGGACAGCTCGCCGGGGAGCTGTTTTTT. Translation gives CASSLGQLAGELFF.

V and J are TRBV10-2 and TRBJ2-5; a possible D gene is TRBD2 (6 bases). Germline-derived CDR1 and CDR2 are WSHSY and SAAADI. This CDR3 spans 14 amino acids. V was clipped by 7 bases and J by 2 bases, with 14 bases between them. The CDR3 loop is CASNHRDSQETQYF. The CDR3 bases are TGCGCCAGCAACCACCGGGACTCACAAGAGACCCAGTACTTC.

This sequence joins TRBV19 and TRBJ1-2, with TRBD1 matching over 10 bases. Germline trimming cut 5 bases from V and 3 bases from J; bases unmatched to any gene: 3. From germline, CDR1 is LNHDA and CDR2 SQIVND (reference sequence). The length of the CDR3 is 14 residues. In nucleotides, the CDR3 is TGTGCCAGTAGTCCGGACAGGGGGGACTATGGCTACACCTTC. Its protein is CASSPDRGDYGYTF.

CDR3 DNA: TGCGCCAGCAGCCAAGAATGGAGCAGCTCTGGGGCCAACGTCCTGACTTTC. Translating gives CASSQEWSSSGANVLTF. This sequence joins TRBV4-3 and TRBJ2-6; D gene unclear. Germline CDR1 is LGHNA and CDR2 is YSLEER. This CDR3 is built from 17 residues. V lost 0 bases and J lost 0, with 9 bases in between.

The rearrangement joins TRBV6-1 to TRBJ1-2; D is perhaps TRBD1 (5 bases). Germline V gene data show CDR1 as MNHNS and CDR2 as SASEGT. V was cut by 1 base and J by 4 bases, with 10 bases left in between. CDR3 length: 14 residues. The CDR3: CASSEGGVGYGYTF. DNA for the CDR3: TGTGCCAGCAGTGAAGGAGGGGTAGGCTATGGCTACACCTTC.

This chain connects TRBV27 to TRBJ2-7; TRBD1 agrees at 9 bases. CDR3 length equals 19 residues. Losses at the gene ends were 4 bases for V and 0 bases for J; bases not matched to a gene: 16. The V gene's germline CDR1 is MNHEY and CDR2 SMNVEV (reference sequence). The CDR3 protein is CASSSPGTGQSGSSYEQYF. CDR3 coding DNA: TGTGCCAGCAGTTCCCCCGGGACAGGGCAAAGTGGGAGCTCCTACGAGCAGTACTTC.

Notes on this clone: The same CDR3 also results from other DNA sequences found in this sample. The gene calls are TRBV19 and TRBJ2-4, with 7 bases aligning to TRBD2. V lost 1 base to trimming and J lost 1 base; unmatched junction nucleotides: 4. Germline V lookup: CDR1 LNHDA, CDR2 SQIVND (reference sequence). This CDR3 is built from 16 residues. Written as DNA, the CDR3 is TGTGCCAGTAGTATAGGTGTCGGGGGGGCCAAAAACATTCAGTACTTC. Protein product: CASSIGVGGAKNIQYF.

In nucleotides, the CDR3 is TGCGCCAGCAGCCCCACCCCGGGACAGGGGTCCTACGAGCAGTACTTC. The encoded protein is CASSPTPGQGSYEQYF. The gene calls are TRBV5-1 and TRBJ2-7, with 10 bases identical to TRBD1. There are 16 residues in the CDR3. J lost 1 base, V lost 4 bases, and 8 bases had no gene match. Germline V CDR1 and CDR2: SGHRS, YFSETQ.

This rearrangement joins TRBV2 to TRBJ2-1; 8 bases fit TRBD1. CDR3 length equals 13 residues. Germline V gives CDR1 SNHLY, CDR2 FYNNEI. V was clipped by 5 bases and J by 8 bases; unmatched bases: 5. CDR3 coding DNA: TGTGCCAGCAGTCCCGACAGGGGAGATGAGCAGTTCTTC. Translation gives CASSPDRGDEQFF.

This clone was observed a few times. The rearrangement links TRBV5-1 to TRBJ2-3, with D unresolved. The CDR3 consists of 14 residues. Germline-derived CDR1 and CDR2 are SGHRS and YFSETQ. The germline V and J ends were trimmed by 4 bases and 4 bases, with 13 bases remaining between them. The CDR3 coding sequence is TGCGCCAGCAGCCTAGGGCATGGCGCAGATACGCAGTATTTT. Encoded protein: CASSLGHGADTQYF.

The V call is TRBV28, the J call TRBJ2-7, with 8 positions matching TRBD1. Germline V gene lookup returns CDR1 MDHEN and CDR2 SYDVKM. Trimming cost V 7 bases and J 13 bases; bases outside gene matches: 6. CDR3 length equals 10 residues. This CDR3 is CASKGQGVYF. CDR3 nucleotide sequence: TGTGCCAGCAAAGGACAGGGAGTATACTTC.